The 4 T cell receptor beta chains given below trace back to one sample, sequenced in a study of Graves' ophthalmopathy and Graves' hyperthyroidism. TCR beta CDR3 amplification used RNA transcripts. The authors performed first-round RT-PCR with HTBI primers and then a second-round multiplex PCR. TCRdb independently ran MiXCR on the multiplex PCR reads; one entry per CDR3 protein. The table records about 700,000 distinct CDR3 sequences, roughly two fifths of them present only once. The specimen was peripheral blood. The receptors were sampled from an adult man with Graves' ophthalmopathy.

This clonotype showed up just once. Given the absence of the conserved phenylalanine or tryptophan at the CDR3 end, a read error is likely. It is unclear where the CDR3 begins or ends on the DNA, so no DNA is shown, and the CDR3 is as TCRdb lists it. V usage is TRBV15 and J usage is TRBJ1-4. The length of the CDR3 is 10 amino acids, counting both ends. Germline V gene lookup returns CDR1 LNHNV and CDR2 YYDKDF (reference sequence). CDR3 loop: CATSSDGQFY.

Remarks on this clonotype: This may arise from a read error, as a much more abundant clone is one base away. The CDR3 does not close with the conserved phenylalanine or tryptophan, likely indicating a read error. The chain recombines TRBV9 with TRBJ1-6; D is possibly TRBD1 (6 bases). V lost 4 bases, J lost 4 bases, and 12 bases lay in between. Per germline, CDR1 SGDLS and CDR2 YYNGEE. This CDR3 contains 15 residues. CDR3 sequence reads: CASSPRTEYNSPLHY. DNA of the CDR3: TGTGCCAGCAGCCCTCGGACAGAATATAATTCACCCCTCCACTAT.

This clonotype has ten or more counts. The rearrangement joins TRBV20-1 to TRBJ1-2, with 7 bases fitting TRBD1. V gave up 6 bases and J gave up 2 bases; unmatched junction bases: 6. Per the germline V gene, CDR1 is DFQATT and CDR2 is SNEGSKA (reference sequence). This CDR3 has 13 residues. For the CDR3, the DNA is TGCAGTGCCATTCCGGGACAGAACTATGGCTACACCTTC. It translates to CSAIPGQNYGYTF.

V gene TRBV25-1 combines with J gene TRBJ1-4; D ambiguous. Trimming pared 2 bases from V and 7 bases from J, leaving 14 bases between. The CDR3 length is 15 residues. Germline CDR1 and CDR2: MGHDK and SYGVNS. CDR3 nucleotide sequence: TGTGCCAGCAGTGAAGTAGCGGGAGGCCGTGAAAAACTGTTTTTT. Its translation: CASSEVAGGREKLFF.